These T cell receptor beta chains were read from a single sample in a study of T cell responses to AZD1222 COVID-19 vaccine. The table came from immunoSEQ multiplex PCR; TCRdb's copy has only in-frame clones and leaves some out. The sample lists 130,000 to 150,000 clones; roughly four fifths were seen once. The sample consisted of peripheral blood, taken on day 0 of MenACWY control vaccination. The receptors stem from an adult in good health. Both conserved end residues are part of each CDR3. A D gene is named only where the DNA matches it firmly. For some rows the clone size is stated as once, few or many, or as a class when expanded; others skip it.

j_gene	v_gene	abundance	d_gene	CDR3nt	CDR3aa
TRBJ2-7	TRBV5-6	.	.	TGTGCCAGCAGCGGCGACACTTCCTACGAGCAGTACTTC	CASSGDTSYEQYF
TRBJ2-5	TRBV7-9	.	.	TGTGCCAGCAGCTTAGCGAAGATAAACCAAGAAGAGACCCAGTACTTC	CASSLAKINQEETQYF
TRBJ1-2	TRBV18	.	TRBD1	TGTGCCAGCTCATCCATCGAGGGGGCAAACTTCTATGGCTACACCTTC	CASSSIEGANFYGYTF
TRBJ1-2	TRBV6-5	.	.	TGTGCCAGCAATCCGGGTCTCAGGTATGGCTACACCTTC	CASNPGLRYGYTF
TRBJ1-1	TRBV12-3/TRBV12-4	.	.	TGTGCCAGCAGACCCCCGAACACTGAAGCTTTCTTT	CASRPPNTEAFF
TRBJ1-5	TRBV6-6	.	.	TGTGCCAGCAGTGTAGGGAATCAGCCCCAGCATTTT	CASSVGNQPQHF
TRBJ2-7	TRBV5-1	once	.	TGCGCCAGCAGCTTGCAGGGACCCTACGAGCAGTACTTC	CASSLQGPYEQYF
TRBJ1-6	TRBV6-5	.	TRBD1	TGTGCCAGCAGAGAGACAGGGCCTTGGTCACCCCTCCACTTT	CASRETGPWSPLHF
TRBJ1-1	TRBV19	.	.	TGTGCCAGTAGTACCCGGGGACGGACCATGAACACTGAAGCTTTCTTT	CASSTRGRTMNTEAFF
TRBJ1-3	TRBV6-2/TRBV6-3	.	.	TGTGCCAGCAGTCTCGGACCGGGCTCTGGAAACACCATATATTTT	CASSLGPGSGNTIYF
TRBJ1-4	TRBV15	.	TRBD1	TGTGCCACGCTTCAGGGGGCAACTAATGAAAAACTGTTTTTT	CATLQGATNEKLFF
TRBJ1-6	TRBV2	.	.	TGTGCCAGCAGTGAACAGGGAGCGAATTCACCCCTCCACTTT	CASSEQGANSPLHF